The 25 T cell receptor beta chains below come from one sample, sequenced in a study of siplizumab effects on memory and regulatory T cells. Produced via immunoSEQ multiplex PCR; TCRdb's table is partial and in-frame only. This table holds 95,000 to 100,000 clones, about 93% found once. The sequencing input was non-Treg CD4+ T cells sorted from blood. The origin of the receptors is a human donor in good health.

V is TRBV12-5 and J is TRBJ2-1; TRBD2 aligns across 12 bases. The junction had 4 bases not matched to a gene; V was cut back by 6 bases and J by 4 bases. The CDR3 has 15 amino acids. Germline lookup yields CDR1 LGHNT and CDR2 FRNRAP. The CDR3 is CASGPGTSGYNEQFF. The CDR3 region has the DNA TGTGCTAGTGGCCCAGGGACTAGCGGGTACAATGAGCAGTTCTTC.

The chain combines TRBV4-3 with TRBJ2-5; TRBD1 agrees at 8 bases. This CDR3 is 15 amino acids long. With 1 base clipped from V and 5 bases from J, the junction kept 6 bases outside the gene matches. The germline CDR1 and CDR2 sequences are LGHNA and YSLEER. CDR3 bases: TGCGCCAGCAGCCAAGGCCAGGGGGCCTGGGAGACCCAGTACTTC. It specifies CASSQGQGAWETQYF.

CDR3 protein: CASRRTDLATNEKLFF. The CDR3 coding sequence is TGTGCCAGCAGAAGGACAGACCTTGCAACTAATGAAAAACTGTTTTTT. J is TRBJ1-4 and V is TRBV6-6; D might be TRBD1 (6 bases). Trimming pared 6 bases from V and 0 bases from J, leaving 14 bases between. There are 16 residues in the CDR3. CDR1 and CDR2 from the germline V gene are MNHNY and SVGAGI (reference sequence).

The gene calls are TRBV7-3 and TRBJ1-4, with 9 nucleotides matching TRBD1. The germline V gene encodes CDR1 SGHTA and CDR2 FQGTGA. CDR3 length equals 17 residues. With 0 bases clipped from V and 6 bases from J, the junction kept 8 bases outside the gene matches. The CDR3 spells CASSLTAAGQGDEKLFF. DNA for the CDR3: TGTGCCAGCAGCTTAACAGCCGCGGGACAGGGCGATGAAAAACTGTTTTTT.

This sequence joins TRBV2 and TRBJ2-3; D gene uncertain. The CDR3 loop spans 12 amino acids. Trimming removed 7 bases from V and 4 bases from J, with 9 bases in between. Germline V CDR1 and CDR2: SNHLY, FYNNEI. CDR3 DNA sequence: TGTGCCAGCATCCGGGCCTCAGATACGCAGTATTTT. This encodes CASIRASDTQYF.

The chain employs TRBV6-1 and TRBJ1-5; a weak D match, TRBD1 (5 bases). V was shortened by 1 base and J by 6 bases, with 10 bases between the two germline ends. Germline loops: CDR1 MNHNS, CDR2 SASEGT. This CDR3 comprises 14 residues. This CDR3 is CASSEGGFSQPQHF. The CDR3 nucleotides are TGTGCCAGCAGTGAAGGGGGGTTCTCTCAGCCCCAGCATTTT.

The chain combines TRBV18 with TRBJ1-1; 7 bases align to TRBD1. Germline V gene data show CDR1 as KGHSH and CDR2 as LQKENI. After removal of 3 bases from V and 4 bases from J, the junction contained 8 bases not matched to a gene. The CDR3 runs 15 residues. The CDR3 protein is CASSPRGEWSTEAFF. The CDR3 nucleotides are TGTGCCAGCTCACCCAGGGGGGAGTGGAGCACTGAAGCTTTCTTT.

The V call is TRBV5-6, the J call TRBJ2-5; D is unresolved. Trimming stripped 4 bases from V and 4 bases from J, with 8 bases between. The CDR3 length is 12 residues. Germline CDR1 SGHDT, CDR2 YYEEEE. CDR3 nucleotide sequence: TGTGCCAGCAGCAAGGGTGTAGAGACCCAGTACTTC. It encodes CASSKGVETQYF.

The chain joins TRBV18 to TRBJ2-5, with D possibly being TRBD1 (6 bases). Trimming pared 2 bases from V and 7 bases from J, leaving 14 bases between. Germline CDR1 and CDR2: KGHSH and LQKENI. The CDR3 runs to 14 residues. CDR3 coding DNA: TGTGCCAGCTCACCAAAGAACAGGGAAAGGACCCAGTACTTC. This codes for CASSPKNRERTQYF. Together with reference TRBV18 and TRBJ2-5, the CDR3 gives the full variable domain: NAGVMQNPRHLVRRRGQEARLRCSPMKGHSHVYWYRQLPEEGLKFMVYLQKENIIDESGMPKERFSAEFPKEGPSILRIQQVVRGDSAAYFCASSPKNRERTQYFGPGTRLLVL.

For the CDR3, the DNA is TGTGCCAGCAGCTTGGACAGGGGGCCCTACGAGCAGTACTTC. It codes for CASSLDRGPYEQYF. V usage is TRBV2 and J usage is TRBJ2-7; 11 nucleotides line up with TRBD1. The trim removed 6 bases at V and 2 bases at J, leaving 3 bases unmatched. Germline V gene data show CDR1 as SNHLY and CDR2 as FYNNEI. This CDR3 spans 14 amino acids. Full variable domain (rest looked up from reference TRBV2 and TRBJ2-7): EPEVTQTPSHQVTQMGQEVILRCVPISNHLYFYWYRQILGQKVEFLVSFYNNEISEKSEIFDDQFSVERPDGSNFTLKIRSTKLEDSAMYFCASSLDRGPYEQYFGPGTRLTVT.

This clone has only one observation. The chain recombines TRBV6-6 with TRBJ2-1; no clear D. There are 13 residues in the CDR3. Germline V gene lookup returns CDR1 MNHNY and CDR2 SVGAGI (reference sequence). Trimming shortened V by 2 bases and J by 10 bases, and 12 bases separated the two germline ends. The CDR3 protein is CASSYISSEEQFF. The CDR3 nucleotides are TGTGCCAGCAGTTACATCTCGTCAGAAGAGCAGTTCTTC.

V and J are TRBV18 and TRBJ1-2; TRBD1 is a possible D gene (5 bases). The CDR3 totals 14 residues. The V end was cut by 0 bases, the J end by 4 bases, with 9 bases between. Germline V gives CDR1 KGHSH, CDR2 LQKENI. The CDR3 nucleotides are TGTGCCAGCTCACCACCGGGGGGTACCTATGGCTACACCTTC. Translation: CASSPPGGTYGYTF.

This rearrangement joins TRBV19 to TRBJ2-1; 10 bases fit TRBD2. V shed 3 bases and J 3 bases; nucleotides not matched to a gene: 2. CDR1 LNHDA and CDR2 SQIVND come from the germline V gene (reference sequence). This CDR3 is built from 15 residues. CDR3: CASSIRLAGYNEQFF. Here the CDR3 DNA reads TGTGCCAGTAGTATCAGACTAGCGGGCTACAATGAGCAGTTCTTC.

V gene TRBV6-4 combines with J gene TRBJ2-7; 9 bases fit TRBD2. The J segment lost 7 bases and the V segment lost 3 bases, leaving 10 bases of the junction unmatched. Germline assignment: CDR1 MRHNA and CDR2 SNTAGT. The CDR3 is 15 amino acids. CDR3 coding DNA: TGTGCCAGCAGTGATGTAGCGGGAGCGTTTAGGGAGCAGTACTTC. It translates to CASSDVAGAFREQYF.

The chain has TRBV5-1 and TRBJ2-7; TRBD2 matches at 11 bases. The J segment lost 7 bases and the V segment lost 0 bases, leaving 3 bases of the junction unmatched. Germline V gene data show CDR1 as SGHRS and CDR2 as YFSETQ. This CDR3 spans 14 amino acids. The CDR3 here is CASSLGSGRVEQYF. The CDR3 nucleotides are TGCGCCAGCAGCTTGGGTAGCGGGAGGGTTGAGCAGTACTTC.

The chain carries TRBV12-1 and TRBJ2-7. TRBV12-1 is described as a pseudogene. This CDR3 contains 9 residues. CDR3 sequence (DNA): TGTGCCAGCACCCACGAGCAGTACTTC. This translates into CASTHEQYF.

The V gene is TRBV28, the J gene TRBJ1-1; D is ambiguous. Germline lookup yields CDR1 MDHEN and CDR2 SYDVKM. The CDR3 has 13 residues. V was trimmed by 8 bases and J by 2 bases, leaving 12 bases between them. The CDR3 DNA sequence: TGTGCCAGCCGAGTCTCGGATAACACTGAAGCTTTCTTT. Its protein product is CASRVSDNTEAFF.

The chain uses TRBV10-3 and TRBJ2-7, with a possible D match to TRBD1 (5 bases). The CDR3 length is 14 residues. Trimming shortened V by 6 bases and J by 1 base, and 13 bases separated the two germline ends. Germline V gene lookup returns CDR1 ENHRY and CDR2 SYGVKD. DNA of the CDR3: TGTGCCATCAGCGAGAAGGGGATTTCCTACGAGCAGTACTTC. This codes for CAISEKGISYEQYF.

The chain recombines TRBV28 with TRBJ1-1; a possible D gene is TRBD1 (5 bases). Germline V CDR1 and CDR2: MDHEN, SYDVKM. Trimming cost V 5 bases and J 4 bases, with 14 bases left between them. CDR3 length equals 14 residues. The chain's CDR3 is CASSRGGGFTEAFF. The DNA of the CDR3 is TGTGCCAGCAGTAGGGGTGGCGGGTTCACTGAAGCTTTCTTT.

The chain uses TRBV12-5 and TRBJ2-4; D unclear. Trimming took off 2 bases at V and 9 bases at J, with 11 bases between the two ends. From germline, CDR1 is LGHNT and CDR2 FRNRAP. This CDR3 contains 13 residues. The CDR3 DNA follows: TGTGCTAGTGGTTTGAATCTGGCGTCCATTCAGTACTTC. This codes for CASGLNLASIQYF.

The sample holds one count of this clone. The J gene is TRBJ2-1, the V gene TRBV27, with 7 bases fitting TRBD2. Losses at the gene ends were 3 bases for V and 0 bases for J; bases not matched to a gene: 5. Germline-derived CDR1 and CDR2 are MNHEY and SMNVEV (reference sequence). The CDR3 extends over 16 amino acids. This CDR3 reads CASSLAGVSSYNEQFF. The CDR3 bases are TGTGCCAGCAGTTTGGCGGGGGTGAGCTCCTACAATGAGCAGTTCTTC.

A note on this clone: The sample holds other DNA sequences that translate to the same CDR3. The CDR3 spells CASSVAVYNEQFF. DNA of the CDR3: TGTGCCAGCAGCGTAGCGGTGTACAATGAGCAGTTCTTC. V usage is TRBV9 and J usage is TRBJ2-1; D is ambiguous. The germline gives CDR1 SGDLS, CDR2 YYNGEE. The ends were cut back, 0 bases at V and 4 bases at J, with 5 bases in the middle. This CDR3 is 13 amino acids long.

The rearrangement links TRBV28 to TRBJ1-2, with D unclear. The CDR3 has 16 residues. V shed 2 bases and J shed 2 bases, with 15 bases lying between them. Germline assignment: CDR1 MDHEN and CDR2 SYDVKM. The CDR3 spells CASSLRVPQANYGYTF. CDR3 nucleotide sequence: TGTGCCAGCAGTTTAAGGGTCCCCCAGGCCAACTATGGCTACACCTTC.

The V call is TRBV2, the J call TRBJ2-3, with 10 positions matching TRBD1. CDR1 and CDR2 from the germline V gene are SNHLY and FYNNEI. The CDR3 extends over 16 amino acids. V trimming: 6 bases; J trimming: 1 base; junction bases outside the gene matches: 7. This CDR3 is CASSPRTGGGTDTQYF. Written as DNA, the CDR3 is TGTGCCAGCAGCCCAAGGACAGGGGGTGGCACAGATACGCAGTATTTT.

A remark on this clone: An end of the junction differs from the germline gene, which may be a read error. This chain connects TRBV2 to TRBJ2-1; no firm D call. The germline V gene encodes CDR1 SNHLY and CDR2 FYNNEI. This CDR3 region has 15 residues. The CDR3 loop is CASTEVNGNYNEQFF. The CDR3 region has the DNA TGTGCCAGCACTGAAGTTAACGGCAACTACAATGAGCAGTTCTTC. The full variable domain, completed using reference TRBV2 and TRBJ2-1, is EPEVTQTPSHQVTQMGQEVILRCVPISNHLYFYWYRQILGQKVEFLVSFYNNEISEKSEIFDDQFSVERPDGSNFTLKIRSTKLEDSAMYFCASTEVNGNYNEQFFGPGTRLTVL.